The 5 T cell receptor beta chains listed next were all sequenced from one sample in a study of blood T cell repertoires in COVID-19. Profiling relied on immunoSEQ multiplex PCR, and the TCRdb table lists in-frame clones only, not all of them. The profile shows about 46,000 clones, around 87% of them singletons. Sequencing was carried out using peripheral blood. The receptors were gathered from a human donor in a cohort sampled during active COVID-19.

The CDR3 nucleotides are TGTGCCAGCAGCCTGACAGGGTCCGACACCATATATTTT. Translated: CASSLTGSDTIYF. The V gene is TRBV5-4, the J gene TRBJ1-3; 7 bases are shared with TRBD1. Germline trimming cut 4 bases from V and 8 bases from J; bases unmatched to any gene: 6. Germline-derived CDR1 and CDR2 are SGHNT and YYREEE (reference sequence). The CDR3 spans 13 residues.

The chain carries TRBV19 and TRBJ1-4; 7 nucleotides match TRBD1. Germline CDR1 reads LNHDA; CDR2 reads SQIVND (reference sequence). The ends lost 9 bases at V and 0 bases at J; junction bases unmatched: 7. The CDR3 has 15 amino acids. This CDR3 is CASRGQAATNEKLFF. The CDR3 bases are TGTGCCAGCCGAGGACAGGCAGCAACTAATGAAAAACTGTTTTTT.

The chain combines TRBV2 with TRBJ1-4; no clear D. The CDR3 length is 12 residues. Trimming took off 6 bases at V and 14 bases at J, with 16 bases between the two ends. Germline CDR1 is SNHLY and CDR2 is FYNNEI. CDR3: CASSSDTLALFF. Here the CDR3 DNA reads TGTGCCAGCAGCTCCGACACTTTGGCGCTGTTTTTT.

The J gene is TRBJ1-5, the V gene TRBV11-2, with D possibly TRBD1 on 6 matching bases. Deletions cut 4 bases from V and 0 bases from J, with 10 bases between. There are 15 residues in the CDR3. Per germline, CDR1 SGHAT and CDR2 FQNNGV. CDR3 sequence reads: CASSSQGNSNQPQHF. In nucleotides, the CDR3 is TGTGCCAGCAGCTCGCAGGGGAATAGCAATCAGCCCCAGCATTTT.

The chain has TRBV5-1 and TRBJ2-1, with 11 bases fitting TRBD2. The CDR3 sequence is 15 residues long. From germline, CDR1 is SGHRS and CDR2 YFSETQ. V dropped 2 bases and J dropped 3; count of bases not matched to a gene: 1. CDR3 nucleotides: TGCGCCAGCAGCTTTGGGACTAGCGGCTACAATGAGCAGTTCTTC. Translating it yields CASSFGTSGYNEQFF.